These T cell receptor beta chains were read from a single sample in a study of cytomegalovirus exposure and HLA in healthy donors. Generated by immunoSEQ multiplex PCR, the TCRdb table keeps only in-frame clones and is missing some. This sample has some 160,000 clones, with roughly 80% found just once. Sequences were obtained from PBMCs. The receptors originated from a male donor in good health and CMV-seropositive. Each CDR3 is given with its conserved first and last residue. The D gene is left open where the match is weak. Rows may omit the clone size; those that give it use once, few, many or a size class.

>TRBV30|.|.|TRBJ2-3
CAWRVTDTQYF
TGTGCCTGGCGGGTCACAGATACGCAGTATTTT
>TRBV28|TRBD1|once|TRBJ1-5
CASSFARGAGQPQHF
TGTGCCAGCAGTTTTGCCAGGGGGGCCGGCCAGCCCCAGCATTTT
>TRBV5-1|.|.|TRBJ1-3
CASSQTGGSGNTIYF
TGCGCCAGCAGCCAGACGGGGGGCTCTGGAAACACCATATATTTT
>TRBV5-4|.|.|TRBJ1-1
CASSPRRGRGNTEAFF
TGTGCCAGCAGCCCACGGCGCGGCAGGGGGAACACTGAAGCTTTCTTT
>TRBV15|.|.|TRBJ1-5
CATSKVGAQPQHF
TGTGCCACCAGCAAAGTGGGGGCTCAGCCCCAGCATTTT
>TRBV7-2|.|.|TRBJ2-3
CASSQSLMSTDTQYF
TGTGCCAGCAGTCAAAGCCTAATGTCCACAGATACGCAGTATTTT
>TRBV4-3|.|.|TRBJ1-5
CASSQEGGQPQHF
TGCGCCAGCAGCCAAGAAGGAGGACAGCCCCAGCATTTT
>TRBV19|.|.|TRBJ1-5
CASSIPVQGGNQPQHF
TGTGCCAGTAGTATTCCGGTACAGGGTGGCAATCAGCCCCAGCATTTT
>TRBV7-2|.|.|TRBJ1-1
CASSLGGRGMNTEAFF
TGTGCCAGCAGCTTAGGAGGGCGGGGCATGAACACTGAAGCTTTCTTT
>TRBV6-5|.|few|TRBJ2-5
CASSQGETQYF
TGTGCCAGCAGTCAGGGGGAGACCCAGTACTTC
>TRBV6-5|.|.|TRBJ2-6
CASSPVRSGANVLTF
TGTGCCAGCAGTCCGGTCCGCTCTGGGGCCAACGTCCTGACTTTC
>TRBV18|TRBD1|once|TRBJ1-2
CASSDNRGSNYGYTF
TGTGCCAGCTCAGACAACAGGGGTTCTAACTATGGCTACACCTTC
>TRBV18|TRBD1|.|TRBJ1-6
CASSKSEPGQGSPLHF
TGTGCCAGCTCAAAGTCCGAACCGGGACAGGGGTCACCCCTCCACTTT
>TRBV13|.|.|TRBJ2-1
CASRSQGRPYNEQFF
TGTGCCAGCAGGTCGCAGGGGCGCCCCTACAATGAGCAGTTCTTC
>TRBV29-1|TRBD1|.|TRBJ2-6
CSVSGQGDPLTGANGLTF
TGCAGCGTCTCCGGACAGGGTGATCCCCTCACTGGGGCCAACGGCCTGACTTTC
>TRBV18|TRBD1|.|TRBJ2-7
CASSPSVGTAPYEQYF
TGTGCCAGCTCACCATCCGTCGGGACAGCCCCTTACGAGCAGTACTTC
>TRBV30|.|.|TRBJ2-7
CAWSAPSRAEQYF
TGTGCCTGGAGTGCCCCATCTAGAGCCGAGCAGTACTTC
>TRBV2|TRBD2|.|TRBJ2-2
CASSSSGGPTGELFF
TGTGCCAGCAGTTCCAGCGGGGGGCCCACCGGGGAGCTGTTTTTT
>TRBV30|.|.|TRBJ2-1
CAWRGSSYNEQFF
TGTGCCTGGAGGGGGAGCTCCTACAATGAGCAGTTCTTC
>TRBV5-6|.|.|TRBJ2-7
CASSLDRLGYEQYF
TGTGCCAGCAGCTTGGACCGCCTAGGCTACGAGCAGTACTTC
>TRBV5-1|.|.|TRBJ1-2
CASSEAESNYGYTF
TGCGCCAGCAGTGAGGCTGAGTCTAACTATGGCTACACCTTC
>TRBV4-3|.|few|TRBJ2-6
CASSPRLLVSGANGLTF
TGCGCCAGCAGCCCAAGGCTATTAGTGTCTGGGGCCAACGGCCTGACTTTC
>TRBV11-2|.|.|TRBJ2-7
CASSPDYEQYF
TGTGCCAGCAGCCCCGACTACGAGCAGTACTTC
>TRBV6-6|.|.|TRBJ1-3
CASSYSGGGNTIYF
TGTGCCAGCAGTTACTCCGGAGGTGGAAACACCATATATTTT
>TRBV9|TRBD2|.|TRBJ2-5
CASSPLAGGALGKETQYF
TGTGCCAGCAGCCCCCTAGCGGGAGGGGCCCTAGGAAAAGAGACCCAGTACTTC
>TRBV4-3|TRBD2|.|TRBJ2-1
CASSRSGRYNEQFF
TGCGCCAGCAGCCGTAGCGGGAGATACAATGAGCAGTTCTTC
>TRBV12-2|.|.|TRBJ2-1
CASRLVPKQGLAGGVKGNEQFF
TGTGCAAGTCGCCTAGTACCAAAACAGGGACTAGCGGGAGGAGTTAAAGGGAATGAGCAGTTCTTC
>TRBV4-3|TRBD1|.|TRBJ1-3
CASSLLETGMNTIYF
TGCGCCAGCAGCCTTTTAGAGACAGGGATGAACACCATATATTTT
>TRBV5-1|.|.|TRBJ2-3
CASSAGVTDTQYF
TGCGCCAGCAGCGCCGGGGTGACAGATACGCAGTATTTT
>TRBV28|TRBD1|.|TRBJ2-7
CASSSGDSPYEQYF
TGTGCCAGCAGTTCCGGGGACAGTCCCTACGAGCAGTACTTC
>TRBV18|.|.|TRBJ1-5
CASSLKSNQPQHF
TGTGCCAGCTCACTAAAAAGCAATCAGCCCCAGCATTTT
>TRBV11-2|.|.|TRBJ2-7
CASSPDGNEQYF
TGTGCCAGCTCCCCGGACGGGAACGAGCAGTACTTC
>TRBV19|TRBD1|.|TRBJ1-1
CASRDRALNTEAFF
TGTGCCAGTAGGGACAGGGCCTTGAACACTGAAGCTTTCTTT
>TRBV10-1|TRBD1|.|TRBJ2-1
CASSESGQGAYNEQFF
TGCGCCAGCAGTGAGTCTGGACAGGGGGCTTACAATGAGCAGTTCTTC
>TRBV5-6|TRBD1|.|TRBJ1-5
CASSLGDRVVQPQHF
TGTGCCAGCAGCTTGGGGGACAGGGTGGTTCAGCCCCAGCATTTT
>TRBV25-1|.|.|TRBJ2-7
CASSGRNHRVRSYEQYF
TGTGCCAGCAGTGGAAGGAATCACAGGGTTAGAAGCTACGAGCAGTACTTC
>TRBV6-1|TRBD1|.|TRBJ2-7
CASSAKGQGARSSYEQYF
TGTGCCAGCAGTGCAAAAGGACAGGGGGCGAGGTCCAGTTACGAGCAGTACTTC
>TRBV19|TRBD1|once|TRBJ1-1
CASSVTGIEAFF
TGTGCCAGTAGTGTGACAGGGATTGAAGCTTTCTTT
>TRBV9|.|.|TRBJ1-1
CASSVEDRGMNTEAFF
TGTGCCAGCAGCGTAGAAGATAGAGGAATGAACACTGAAGCTTTCTTT
>TRBV10-3|TRBD1|.|TRBJ2-1
CAISEIVGQGSYNEQFF
TGTGCCATCAGTGAAATTGTGGGACAGGGTTCCTACAATGAGCAGTTCTTC
>TRBV7-8|TRBD2|.|TRBJ2-7
CASSLGSSGSGEQYF
TGTGCCAGCAGCTTAGGGTCTAGCGGGAGCGGTGAGCAGTACTTC
>TRBV5-1|TRBD1|.|TRBJ1-2
CASSPGTGDGYTF
TGCGCCAGCAGCCCCGGGACAGGGGATGGCTACACCTTC
>TRBV4-3|.|.|TRBJ2-1
CASSQGDDSHRATYNEQFF
TGCGCCAGCAGCCAAGGGGATGATAGCCACAGGGCGACCTACAATGAGCAGTTCTTC
>TRBV7-2|.|.|TRBJ2-7
CASSPSQGTRYEQYF
TGTGCCAGCAGCCCATCTCAGGGGACCCGCTACGAGCAGTACTTC
>TRBV5-1|.|once|TRBJ1-5
CASSPEGRVDQPQHF
TGCGCCAGCAGCCCCGAAGGCAGGGTGGATCAGCCCCAGCATTTT